What follows is one TCR beta chain and its context. The entry originates in a study of blood T cell repertoires in COVID-19. There are 14 residues in the CDR3. Between the trimmed V and J ends, which lost 3 bases and 2 bases, there was a span of 10 bases. Per germline, CDR1 MDHEN and CDR2 SYDVKM. Only in-frame clones appear in the TCRdb table, and some are missing; sequencing was by immunoSEQ multiplex PCR. Of 150,000 to 200,000 clones in the sample, about 84% were seen once. The chain joins TRBV28 to TRBJ1-1; weak D call: TRBD1 (5 bases). This TCR was recovered from a woman aged 25 to 45 with acute or convalescent COVID-19. The sample comprised peripheral blood. CDR3 protein: CASSLIRANTEAFF. In nucleotides, the CDR3 is TGTGCCAGCAGTTTGATCAGGGCAAACACTGAAGCTTTCTTT.